This T cell receptor (beta chain) comes out of a study of OX40 agonist ivuxolimab in advanced cancers. This clone came up once. Looked up from germline, CDR1 is MRHNA and CDR2 is SNTAGT. The CDR3 has 15 amino acids. The V end was cut by 6 bases, the J end by 1 base, with 15 bases between. The data were produced by immunoSEQ multiplex PCR, yet TCRdb's version contains in-frame clones alone and is incomplete. The sample holds roughly 66,000 clones, 82% seen once. This receptor was obtained from an adult with an advanced solid tumor such as melanoma, head and neck, liver or kidney cancer. This sequence joins TRBV6-4 and TRBJ1-1; perhaps TRBD1 as D (5 bases). This material consisted of CD4+ or CD8+ T cells sorted from blood, taken in a trial of the OX40 agonist ivuxolimab. The CDR3 here is CASSPLSTGNTEAFF. CDR3 in DNA: TGTGCCAGCAGCCCACTTTCAACAGGGAACACTGAAGCTTTCTTT.